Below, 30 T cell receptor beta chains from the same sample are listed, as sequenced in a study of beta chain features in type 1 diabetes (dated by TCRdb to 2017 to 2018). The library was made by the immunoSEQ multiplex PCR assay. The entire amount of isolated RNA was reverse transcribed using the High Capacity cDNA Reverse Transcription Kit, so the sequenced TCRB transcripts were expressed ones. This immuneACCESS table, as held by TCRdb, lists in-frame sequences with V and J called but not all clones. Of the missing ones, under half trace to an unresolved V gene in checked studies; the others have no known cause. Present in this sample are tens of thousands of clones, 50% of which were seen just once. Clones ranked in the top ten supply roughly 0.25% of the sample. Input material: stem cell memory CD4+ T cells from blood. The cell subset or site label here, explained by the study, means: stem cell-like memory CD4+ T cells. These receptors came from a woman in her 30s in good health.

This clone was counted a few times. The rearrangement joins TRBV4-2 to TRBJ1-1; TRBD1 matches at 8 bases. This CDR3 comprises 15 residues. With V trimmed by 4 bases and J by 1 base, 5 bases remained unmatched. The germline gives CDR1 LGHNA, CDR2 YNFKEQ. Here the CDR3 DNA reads TGTGCCAGCAGCCGCGACGGACAGGGGAACACTGAAGCTTTCTTT. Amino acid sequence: CASSRDGQGNTEAFF.

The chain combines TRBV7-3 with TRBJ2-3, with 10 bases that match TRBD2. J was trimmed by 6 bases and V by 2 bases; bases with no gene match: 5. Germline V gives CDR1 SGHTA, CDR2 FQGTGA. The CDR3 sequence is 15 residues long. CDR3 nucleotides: TGTGCCAGCAGCTTAGCTCTAGCGGGAGCTGATACGCAGTATTTT. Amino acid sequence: CASSLALAGADTQYF.

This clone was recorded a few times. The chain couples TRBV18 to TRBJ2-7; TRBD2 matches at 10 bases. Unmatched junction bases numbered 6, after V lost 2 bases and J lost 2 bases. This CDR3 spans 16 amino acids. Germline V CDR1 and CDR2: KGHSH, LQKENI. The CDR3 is CASSPSLAGGTYEQYF. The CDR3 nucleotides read TGTGCCAGCTCACCATCGTTAGCGGGAGGCACCTACGAGCAGTACTTC.

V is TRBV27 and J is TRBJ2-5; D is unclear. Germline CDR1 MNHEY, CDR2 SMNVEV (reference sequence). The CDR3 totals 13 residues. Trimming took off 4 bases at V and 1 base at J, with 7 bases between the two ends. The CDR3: CASSWNSQETQYF. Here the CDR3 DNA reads TGTGCCAGCAGTTGGAACAGCCAAGAGACCCAGTACTTC.

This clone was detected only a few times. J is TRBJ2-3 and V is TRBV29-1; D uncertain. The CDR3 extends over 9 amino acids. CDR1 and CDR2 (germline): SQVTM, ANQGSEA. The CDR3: CITRDTQYF. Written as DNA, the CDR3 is TGCATCACGCGTGATACGCAGTATTTT.

CDR3 nucleotides: TGTGCCAGCAGCTTTGGGGACAACATTAATGAAAAACTGTTTTTT. Its protein is CASSFGDNINEKLFF. The rearrangement uses TRBV5-8 and TRBJ1-4; tentatively, D is TRBD1 (6 bases). Germline loops: CDR1 SGHTS, CDR2 YDEGEE. Trimming stripped 2 bases from V and 4 bases from J, with 12 bases between. The CDR3 covers 15 residues.

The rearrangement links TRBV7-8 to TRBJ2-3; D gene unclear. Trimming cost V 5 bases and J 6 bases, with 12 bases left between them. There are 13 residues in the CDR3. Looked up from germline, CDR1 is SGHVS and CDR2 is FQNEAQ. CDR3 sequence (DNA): TGTGCCAGCAGCCTCGTGGGCCGGGATACGCAGTATTTT. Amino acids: CASSLVGRDTQYF.

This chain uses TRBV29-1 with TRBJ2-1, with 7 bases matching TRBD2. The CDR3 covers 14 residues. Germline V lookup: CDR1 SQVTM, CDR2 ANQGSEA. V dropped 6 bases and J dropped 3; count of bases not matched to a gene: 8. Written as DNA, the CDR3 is TGCAGCGTAACGGGGAGGGAAGACTACAATGAGCAGTTCTTC. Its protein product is CSVTGREDYNEQFF.

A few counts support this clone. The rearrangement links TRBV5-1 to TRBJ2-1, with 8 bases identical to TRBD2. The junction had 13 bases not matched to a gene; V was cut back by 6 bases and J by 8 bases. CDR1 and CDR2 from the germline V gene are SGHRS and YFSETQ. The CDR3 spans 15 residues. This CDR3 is CASNPGGGVFDEQFF. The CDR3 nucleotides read TGCGCCAGCAATCCGGGAGGGGGAGTCTTTGATGAGCAGTTCTTC.

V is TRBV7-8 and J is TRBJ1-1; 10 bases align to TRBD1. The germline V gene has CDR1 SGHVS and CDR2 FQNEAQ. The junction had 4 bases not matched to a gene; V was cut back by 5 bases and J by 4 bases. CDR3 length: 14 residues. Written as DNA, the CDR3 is TGTGCCAGCAGCAGGGACAGGGGAGGCACTGAAGCTTTCTTT. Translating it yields CASSRDRGGTEAFF.

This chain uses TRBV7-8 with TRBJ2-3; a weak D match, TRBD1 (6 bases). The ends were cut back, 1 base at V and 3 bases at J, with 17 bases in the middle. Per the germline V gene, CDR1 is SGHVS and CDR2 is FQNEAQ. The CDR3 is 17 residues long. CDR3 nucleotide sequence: TGTGCCAGCAGCTTAGGGGCAGGGGTGAGATGGACAGATACGCAGTATTTT. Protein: CASSLGAGVRWTDTQYF. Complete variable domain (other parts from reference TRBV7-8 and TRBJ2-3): GAGVSQSPRYKVAKRGQDVALRCDPISGHVSLFWYQQALGQGPEFLTYFQNEAQLDKSGLPSDRFFAERPEGSVSTLKIQRTQQEDSAVYLCASSLGAGVRWTDTQYFGPGTRLTVL.

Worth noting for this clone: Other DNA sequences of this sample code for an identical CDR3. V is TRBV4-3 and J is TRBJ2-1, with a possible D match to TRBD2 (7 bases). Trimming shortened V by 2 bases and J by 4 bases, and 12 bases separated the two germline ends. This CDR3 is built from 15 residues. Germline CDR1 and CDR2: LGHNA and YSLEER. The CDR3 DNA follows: TGCGCCAGCAGCCAAAGCGGGACATCTTACAATGAGCAGTTCTTC. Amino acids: CASSQSGTSYNEQFF.

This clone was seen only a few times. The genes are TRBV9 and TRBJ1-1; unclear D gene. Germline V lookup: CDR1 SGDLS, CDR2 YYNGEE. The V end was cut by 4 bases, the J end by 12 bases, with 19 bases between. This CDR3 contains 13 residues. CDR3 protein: CASSPNLGGWTFF. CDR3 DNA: TGTGCCAGCAGCCCCAACCTAGGAGGGTGGACTTTCTTT.

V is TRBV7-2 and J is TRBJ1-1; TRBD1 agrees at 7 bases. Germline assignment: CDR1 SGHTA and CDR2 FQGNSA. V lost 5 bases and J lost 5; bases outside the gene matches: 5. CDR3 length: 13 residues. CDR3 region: CASSPGRGTEAFF. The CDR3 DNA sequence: TGTGCCAGCAGCCCAGGCAGGGGGACTGAAGCTTTCTTT.

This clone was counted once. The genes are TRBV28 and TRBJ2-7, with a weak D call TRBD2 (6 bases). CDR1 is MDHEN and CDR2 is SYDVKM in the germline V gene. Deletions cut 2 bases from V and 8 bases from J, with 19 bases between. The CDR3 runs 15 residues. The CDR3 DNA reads TGTGCCAGCAGTTTAGCTCCAGGGAAGGGGAGGCAGCAGTACTTC. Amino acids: CASSLAPGKGRQQYF.

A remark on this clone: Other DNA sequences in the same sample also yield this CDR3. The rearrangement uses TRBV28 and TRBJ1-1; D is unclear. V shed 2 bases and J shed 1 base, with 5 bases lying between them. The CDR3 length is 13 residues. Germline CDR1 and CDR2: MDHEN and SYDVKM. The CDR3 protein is CASSLPGNTEAFF. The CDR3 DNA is TGTGCCAGCAGTTTACCAGGGAACACTGAAGCTTTCTTT.

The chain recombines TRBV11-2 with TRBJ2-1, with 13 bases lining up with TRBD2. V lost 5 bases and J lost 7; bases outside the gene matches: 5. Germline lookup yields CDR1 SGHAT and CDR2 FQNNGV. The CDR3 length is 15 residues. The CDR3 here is CASSPWTSGSNEQFF. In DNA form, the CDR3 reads TGTGCCAGCAGCCCCTGGACTAGCGGGAGTAATGAGCAGTTCTTC.

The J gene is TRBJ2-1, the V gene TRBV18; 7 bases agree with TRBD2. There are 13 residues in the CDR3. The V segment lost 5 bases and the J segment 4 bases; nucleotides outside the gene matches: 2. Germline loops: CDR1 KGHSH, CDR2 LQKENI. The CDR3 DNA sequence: TGTGCCAGCTCAGCTAGCGGATACAATGAGCAGTTCTTC. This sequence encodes CASSASGYNEQFF.

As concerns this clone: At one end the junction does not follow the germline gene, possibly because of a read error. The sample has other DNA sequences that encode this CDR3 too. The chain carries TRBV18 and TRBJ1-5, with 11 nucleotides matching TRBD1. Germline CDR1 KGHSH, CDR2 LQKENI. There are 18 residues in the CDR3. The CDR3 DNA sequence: TGTGCCAGCTCGGGGGGACAGGGGGTTCCTTGGAGCAATCAGCCCCAGCACTTT. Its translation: CASSGGQGVPWSNQPQHF.

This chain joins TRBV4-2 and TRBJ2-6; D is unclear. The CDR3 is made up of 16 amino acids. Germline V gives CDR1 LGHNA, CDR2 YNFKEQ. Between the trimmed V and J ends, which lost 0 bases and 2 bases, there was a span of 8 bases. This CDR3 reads CASSQDSPPGANVLTF. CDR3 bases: TGTGCCAGCAGCCAAGATTCCCCTCCTGGGGCCAACGTCCTGACTTTC.

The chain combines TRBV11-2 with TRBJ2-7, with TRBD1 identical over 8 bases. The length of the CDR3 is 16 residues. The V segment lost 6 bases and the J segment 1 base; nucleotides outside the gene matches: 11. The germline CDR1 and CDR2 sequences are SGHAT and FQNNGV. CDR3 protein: CASRPLPRDRSYEQYF. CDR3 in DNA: TGTGCCAGCAGACCACTACCTCGGGACAGGTCCTACGAGCAGTACTTC.

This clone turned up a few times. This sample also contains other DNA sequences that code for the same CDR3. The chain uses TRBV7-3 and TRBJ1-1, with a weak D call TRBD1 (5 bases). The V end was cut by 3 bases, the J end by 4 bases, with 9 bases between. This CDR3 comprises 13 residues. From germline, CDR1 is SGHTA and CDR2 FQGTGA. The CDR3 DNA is TGTGCCAGCAGCTTTCAGGGTTTCACTGAAGCTTTCTTT. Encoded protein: CASSFQGFTEAFF.

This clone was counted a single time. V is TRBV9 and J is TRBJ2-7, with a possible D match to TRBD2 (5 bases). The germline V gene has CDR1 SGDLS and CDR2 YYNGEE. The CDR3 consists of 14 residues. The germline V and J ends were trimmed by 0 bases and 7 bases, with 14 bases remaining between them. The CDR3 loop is CASSVDAGSGEQYF. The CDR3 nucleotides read TGTGCCAGCAGCGTAGATGCGGGCTCGGGAGAGCAGTACTTC.

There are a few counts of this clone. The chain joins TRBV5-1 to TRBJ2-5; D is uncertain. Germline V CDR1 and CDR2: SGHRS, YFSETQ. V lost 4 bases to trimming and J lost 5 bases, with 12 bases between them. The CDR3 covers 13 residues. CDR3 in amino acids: CASSTVAVETQYF. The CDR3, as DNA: TGCGCCAGCAGCACGGTCGCCGTGGAGACCCAGTACTTC.

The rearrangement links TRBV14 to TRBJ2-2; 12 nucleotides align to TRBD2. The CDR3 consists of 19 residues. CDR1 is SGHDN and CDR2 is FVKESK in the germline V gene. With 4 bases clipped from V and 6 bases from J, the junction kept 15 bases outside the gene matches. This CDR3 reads CASSPFGTTSGRLAGELFF. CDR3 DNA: TGTGCCAGCAGCCCCTTCGGGACAACTAGCGGGAGGTTAGCCGGGGAGCTGTTTTTT.

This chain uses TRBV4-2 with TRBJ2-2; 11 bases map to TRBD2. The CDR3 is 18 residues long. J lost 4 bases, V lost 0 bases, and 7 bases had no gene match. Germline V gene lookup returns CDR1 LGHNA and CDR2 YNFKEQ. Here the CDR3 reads CASSQETSGTQLTGELFF. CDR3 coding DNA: TGTGCCAGCAGCCAAGAGACTAGCGGGACGCAACTCACCGGGGAGCTGTTTTTT.

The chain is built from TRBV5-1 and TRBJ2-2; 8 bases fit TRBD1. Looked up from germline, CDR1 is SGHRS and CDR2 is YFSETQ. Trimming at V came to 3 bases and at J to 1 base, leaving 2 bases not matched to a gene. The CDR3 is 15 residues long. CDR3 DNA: TGCGCCAGCAGCTCCGGGACAGGGAACACCGGGGAGCTGTTTTTT. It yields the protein CASSSGTGNTGELFF. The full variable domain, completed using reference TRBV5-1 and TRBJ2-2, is KAGVTQTPRYLIKTRGQQVTLSCSPISGHRSVSWYQQTPGQGLQFLFEYFSETQRNKGNFPGRFSGRQFSNSRSEMNVSTLELGDSALYLCASSSGTGNTGELFFGEGSRLTVL.

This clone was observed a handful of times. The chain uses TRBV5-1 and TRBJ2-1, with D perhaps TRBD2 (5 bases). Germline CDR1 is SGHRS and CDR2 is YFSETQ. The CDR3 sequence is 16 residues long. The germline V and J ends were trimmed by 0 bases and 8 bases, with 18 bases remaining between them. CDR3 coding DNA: TGCGCCAGCAGCTTGGGCCGGGGTACCGTGGGTTATGAGCAGTTCTTC. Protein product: CASSLGRGTVGYEQFF.

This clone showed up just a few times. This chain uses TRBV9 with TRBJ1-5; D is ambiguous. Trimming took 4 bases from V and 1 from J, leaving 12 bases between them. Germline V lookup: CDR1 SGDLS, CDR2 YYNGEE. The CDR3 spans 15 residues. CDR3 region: CASSYGMGSNQPQHF. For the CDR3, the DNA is TGTGCCAGCAGCTACGGGATGGGAAGCAATCAGCCCCAGCATTTT.

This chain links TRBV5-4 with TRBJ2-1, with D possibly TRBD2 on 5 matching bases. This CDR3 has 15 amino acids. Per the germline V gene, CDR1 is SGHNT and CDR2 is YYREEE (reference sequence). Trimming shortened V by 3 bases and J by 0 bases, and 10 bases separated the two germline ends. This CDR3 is CASSYAGGSYNEQFF. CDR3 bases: TGTGCCAGCAGCTATGCCGGAGGCTCCTACAATGAGCAGTTCTTC.